The present TCR beta chain was sequenced within a study of shared clonotypes between healthy human individuals. Overall study results and limits: Sharing across four donors was highest in naive CD4 (around 5%) and lowest in memory CD8 (about 0.4%).

Under the authors' procedure: As immunoSEQ supplied junction-only sequences (without quality scores), filtering differed. Clones were read by immunoSEQ multiplex PCR, and TCRdb kept only the in-frame ones, dropping some. V and J calls and clone size are copied from that table; D and trimming were computed from the DNA. The profile shows about 2.5 million clones, 85% to 95% of them singletons. Note on this clone: What it binds is not known.

CD45RA-negative memory and CD45RA+ naive subsets were split from the CD4+ cells. This CDR3 comprises 15 residues. In germline, CDR1 is KGHSH, CDR2 LQKENI. V was trimmed by 4 bases and J by 0 bases, leaving 10 bases between them. The TCR comes from a man between 18 and 29 years old in good health. Some clones in this sample may be carry-over from other donors' samples. The chain combines TRBV18 with TRBJ1-5; D call uncertain. The sample comprised naive CD4+ T cells from PBMCs. As for subset: CD45RA+ positively selected. The CDR3 reads CASSLDANSNQPQHF. CDR3 DNA sequence: TGTGCCAGCTCACTTGATGCCAATAGCAATCAGCCCCAGCATTTT.